A selection of T cell receptor beta chains follows, all from one sample in a study of T cells after yellow fever vaccination. TCRdb independently ran MiXCR on the 5' RACE reads; one entry per CDR3 protein. The sample yields more than 300,000 distinct CDR3 sequences, about 10% seen once. The source material was CD4+ T cells sorted from PBMCs, sampled 45 days after the yellow fever booster vaccination. All receptors come from a man aged 18 to 30 who received the YFV17D yellow fever vaccine. Both conserved end residues are part of each CDR3. The order of the fields is V gene, J gene, CDR3 protein.

TRBV25-1	TRBJ1-5	CASRQGVDQPQHF
TRBV7-2	TRBJ1-5	CASSFAGAGQPQHF
TRBV20-1	TRBJ1-6	CSATRQGADSPLHF
TRBV30	TRBJ1-2	CAWSVMAYGYTF
TRBV4-3	TRBJ1-6	CASSQEWPPDNSPLHF
TRBV5-1	TRBJ2-7	CASSPEGTGTHEQYF
TRBV20-1	TRBJ2-4	CSARSLAGAIQYF
TRBV5-1	TRBJ2-4	CASSLVPGTNIQYF
TRBV6-6	TRBJ1-3	CASSTGTGNTIYF
TRBV5-6	TRBJ2-1	CASSLDRGLEQFF
TRBV4-1	TRBJ2-1	CASSQDYRGYNEQFF
TRBV5-1	TRBJ2-7	CASSYTGTSQYF
TRBV5-1	TRBJ1-1	CASSPTTDLNTEAFF
TRBV5-1	TRBJ2-7	CASSSQTGGTTYEQYF
TRBV7-2	TRBJ2-5	CASSPGGAGVGETQYF
TRBV19	TRBJ2-3	CASRGTSDFTDTQYF
TRBV2	TRBJ2-7	CASSASGVSYEQYF
TRBV20-1	TRBJ2-1	CSAPDPAGGYNEQFF
TRBV5-6	TRBJ2-2	CASSLAAGAGELFF
TRBV5-1	TRBJ2-3	CASTQTGTTDTQYF
TRBV5-1	TRBJ1-6	CASSLVGVSPLHF
TRBV13	TRBJ1-4	CASSLFTTNEKLFF
TRBV19	TRBJ2-7	CASSRSGTYEQYF
TRBV3-1	TRBJ2-3	CASSSGGGSGTDTQYF
TRBV10-3	TRBJ1-2	CAISGERYGYTF
TRBV5-1	TRBJ2-2	CASSVSLTVDTGELFF
TRBV5-1	TRBJ2-1	CASSRPGQSSNEQFF
TRBV20-1	TRBJ2-1	CSARKGVSGAYNEQFF
TRBV20-1	TRBJ1-5	CSARGQGVTAQHF
TRBV2	TRBJ1-5	CASSGILNQPQHF
TRBV5-4	TRBJ2-3	CASSLALAGGITDTQYF
TRBV7-9	TRBJ2-3	CASRPRIGGRTDTQYF
TRBV3-1	TRBJ1-2	CASSQTETRGRHGYTF
TRBV7-2	TRBJ2-7	CASSLASSSGAYEQYF
TRBV4-1	TRBJ1-4	CASSRSAGTGEKKLFF
TRBV7-6	TRBJ2-6	CASSQGGYSGANVLTF
TRBV12-3/TRBV12-4	TRBJ2-1	CASRGSGAEVQFF
TRBV2	TRBJ2-5	CASSTYSKETQYF
TRBV6-6	TRBJ2-1	CASKGQFNEQFF
TRBV20-1	TRBJ2-7	CSASRASGGSLYEQYF
TRBV29-1	TRBJ2-4	CSVKTGVRNIQYF
TRBV7-3	TRBJ1-6	CASSIQGWSPLHF
TRBV6-1	TRBJ2-3	CASSDFGDTDTQYF
TRBV7-2	TRBJ2-1	CASSLARISGGARSYNEQFF
TRBV28	TRBJ1-5	CASSLWRRDNQPQHF
TRBV5-6	TRBJ2-1	CASSLVGVLGEQFF
TRBV11-2	TRBJ2-5	CASSLVIDLQETQYF
TRBV12-3/TRBV12-4	TRBJ1-5	CASRPEGYSNQPQHF
TRBV25-1	TRBJ1-1	CASRPQSGEAFF
TRBV20-1	TRBJ2-7	CSARGNGVYEQYF
TRBV5-6	TRBJ1-4	CASSLQGAGEKLFF